A single sample gave rise to the 13 T cell receptor beta chains below, sequenced in a study of blood T cell repertoires in COVID-19. Profiled with immunoSEQ multiplex PCR; TCRdb holds only in-frame clones, not every one. The table has around 220,000 clones, around 90% seen once; the top ten hold over 6%. Sequenced input: PBMCs or T cells enriched from blood (not recorded which). The source is a woman aged 25 to 39 with acute COVID-19.

The chain has TRBV27 and TRBJ2-7, with D possibly being TRBD1 (6 bases). V lost 8 bases to trimming and J lost 2 bases, with 16 bases between them. Germline CDR1 is MNHEY and CDR2 is SMNVEV (reference sequence). This CDR3 is 14 amino acids long. The CDR3 DNA reads as TGTGCCAGCGGGTCTACAGGGCCCCCCTACGAGCAGTACTTC. It specifies CASGSTGPPYEQYF.

The chain uses TRBV6-1 and TRBJ2-3; possible D gene TRBD1, 5 bases. CDR3 length equals 14 residues. The germline V gene encodes CDR1 MNHNS and CDR2 SASEGT. V was shortened by 3 bases and J by 3 bases, with 10 bases between the two germline ends. CDR3 residues: CASSDQGKTDTQYF. For the CDR3, the DNA is TGTGCCAGCAGTGACCAGGGTAAGACAGATACGCAGTATTTT.

V is TRBV5-4 and J is TRBJ1-2; D might be TRBD1 (5 bases). Trimming pared 4 bases from V and 2 bases from J, leaving 12 bases between. Germline V lookup: CDR1 SGHNT, CDR2 YYREEE (reference sequence). This CDR3 comprises 14 residues. The CDR3 DNA follows: TGTGCCAGCAGCAGCCTGGGGGGAAACTATGGCTACACCTTC. This translates into CASSSLGGNYGYTF.

The chain is built from TRBV5-1 and TRBJ2-5, with TRBD1 matching over 7 bases. In germline, CDR1 is SGHRS, CDR2 YFSETQ. The CDR3 length is 13 residues. Trimming removed 2 bases from V and 4 bases from J; junction bases left unmatched: 2. The CDR3: CASSFDRAETQYF. CDR3 DNA: TGCGCCAGCAGCTTCGACAGGGCAGAGACCCAGTACTTC.

The chain couples TRBV9 to TRBJ2-1, with 12 bases matching TRBD1. V lost 3 bases to trimming and J lost 8 bases; unmatched junction nucleotides: 12. This CDR3 is 17 amino acids long. Germline CDR1 SGDLS, CDR2 YYNGEE. The CDR3 loop reads CASSANPGQGASHEQFF. For the CDR3, the DNA is TGTGCCAGCAGCGCGAACCCGGGACAGGGGGCGAGTCATGAGCAGTTCTTC.

This chain uses TRBV3-1 (or the pseudogene TRBV3-2) with TRBJ2-5; tentative D call: TRBD2 (6 bases). Germline loops: CDR1 LGHDT, CDR2 YNNKEL (reference sequence). The CDR3 is 16 amino acids. The V gene lost 2 bases and the J gene lost 1 base, with 14 bases spanning the gap. The CDR3: CASSQSPGEGQETQYF. In nucleotides, the CDR3 is TGTGCCAGCAGCCAAAGCCCGGGAGAGGGCCAAGAGACCCAGTACTTC.

The chain links TRBV5-8 to TRBJ2-5; 16 nucleotides line up with TRBD2. From germline, CDR1 is SGHTS and CDR2 YDEGEE. Unmatched junction bases numbered 6, after V lost 7 bases and J lost 3 bases. This CDR3 contains 16 residues. This chain's CDR3 is CASVGLAGGREETQYF. The CDR3 DNA follows: TGTGCCAGCGTGGGACTAGCGGGAGGGAGAGAAGAGACCCAGTACTTC. Based on the CDR3 plus reference TRBV5-8 and TRBJ2-5, the full variable domain is EAGVTQSPTHLIKTRGQQATLRCSPISGHTSVYWYQQALGLGLQFLLWYDEGEERNRGNFPPRFSGRQFPNYSSELNVNALELEDSALYLCASVGLAGGREETQYFGPGTRLLVL.

This chain links TRBV3-1 (or the pseudogene TRBV3-2) with TRBJ2-3; 8 bases align to TRBD1. CDR1 is LGHDT and CDR2 is YNNKEL in the germline V gene (reference sequence). The CDR3 spans 15 residues. The V gene end was trimmed by 0 bases and the J gene end by 4 bases; junction bases not matched to a gene: 3. DNA for the CDR3: TGTGCCAGCAGCCAAGATACAGGGGGTCCAGATACGCAGTATTTT. This translates into CASSQDTGGPDTQYF.

This chain joins TRBV7-9 and TRBJ2-3, with 9 bases that match TRBD1. CDR3 length: 15 residues. The V and J ends lost 4 bases and 2 bases, in that order; junction bases with no gene match: 4. In germline, CDR1 is SEHNR, CDR2 FQNEAQ (reference sequence). CDR3 coding DNA: TGTGCCAGCAGCTCCCGGGACAGGGCCACAGATACGCAGTATTTT. Translation gives CASSSRDRATDTQYF.

The chain carries TRBV28 and TRBJ2-1; TRBD2 agrees at 8 bases. Germline V gene data show CDR1 as MDHEN and CDR2 as SYDVKM. The V and J ends lost 6 bases and 6 bases, in that order; junction bases with no gene match: 7. This CDR3 spans 14 amino acids. The CDR3: CASSGTSAPNEQFF. The CDR3 DNA follows: TGTGCCAGCAGCGGGACTAGTGCCCCCAATGAGCAGTTCTTC.

The chain recombines TRBV7-8 with TRBJ1-2; perhaps TRBD1 as D (5 bases). The V and J ends lost 4 bases and 3 bases respectively, with 12 bases between them. The germline V gene has CDR1 SGHVS and CDR2 FQNEAQ. This CDR3 spans 14 amino acids. The CDR3 protein is CASSYRRDYYGYTF. CDR3 nucleotides: TGTGCCAGCAGCTACAGGAGGGACTACTATGGCTACACCTTC.

The J gene is TRBJ1-1, the V gene TRBV6-5; TRBD1 matches 10 bases. With V trimmed by 2 bases and J by 9 bases, 3 bases remained unmatched. The CDR3 is made up of 13 amino acids. Germline V gives CDR1 MNHEY, CDR2 SVGAGI. For the CDR3, the DNA is TGTGCCAGCAGTTACGGGGGACAGGGGAAAGCTTTCTTT. This codes for CASSYGGQGKAFF.

This sequence joins TRBV5-1 and TRBJ2-3; D might be TRBD2 (5 bases). V lost 3 bases to trimming and J lost 5 bases, with 13 bases between them. CDR3 length equals 14 residues. Germline assignment: CDR1 SGHRS and CDR2 YFSETQ. The chain's CDR3 is CASSWRQVEDTQYF. The DNA for the CDR3 is TGCGCCAGCAGCTGGAGGCAGGTTGAAGATACGCAGTATTTT.